Shown below are 8 T cell receptor beta chains from a single sample sequenced in a study of radiotherapy plus CTLA-4 blockade in lung cancer. Repertoires were generated with immunoSEQ multiplex PCR, while TCRdb's copy carries only in-frame clones and drops some. The profile shows about 14,000 clones, around 87% of them singletons. This sample comprised peripheral blood, obtained from a patient treated with radiotherapy plus ipilimumab. The source is a human donor with non-small cell lung cancer that progressed on radiotherapy plus ipilimumab. Some clones in this sample may be carry-over from other donors' samples.

The chain links TRBV5-8 to TRBJ1-1; possible D gene TRBD1, 6 bases. V was clipped by 0 bases and J by 1 base, with 10 bases between them. The germline gives CDR1 SGHTS, CDR2 YDEGEE. The CDR3 totals 15 residues. The CDR3 sequence: CASSLADRRNTEAFF. The CDR3 DNA reads TGTGCCAGCAGCTTGGCCGACAGGAGGAACACTGAAGCTTTCTTT.

Written as DNA, the CDR3 is TGTGCCAGCAGTTCCTTTAGCAATCAGCCCCAGCATTTT. This sequence encodes CASSSFSNQPQHF. The chain combines TRBV6-5 with TRBJ1-5; D uncertain. CDR3 length: 13 residues. V was trimmed by 4 bases and J by 0 bases, leaving 4 bases between them. Germline V CDR1 and CDR2: MNHEY, SVGAGI.

This clone was found a few times. J is TRBJ1-1 and V is TRBV12-5; the D gene is possibly TRBD1 (6 bases). CDR1 and CDR2 from the germline V gene are LGHNT and FRNRAP. The CDR3 contains 15 residues. V lost 4 bases and J lost 4, with 16 bases in between. The CDR3 bases are TGTGCTAGTGGTTCTCGACAGGTTGTCTTCACTGAAGCTTTCTTT. Translation gives CASGSRQVVFTEAFF.

This clone was seen a handful of times. The chain uses TRBV5-1 and TRBJ2-2; 7 bases line up with TRBD1. The CDR3 loop spans 15 amino acids. Germline CDR1 is SGHRS and CDR2 is YFSETQ. V shed 7 bases, J shed 4 bases, and the junction held 10 bases outside the gene matches. The chain's CDR3 is CASAMTGLGTGELFF. The CDR3 DNA follows: TGCGCCAGCGCGATGACAGGGTTGGGCACCGGGGAGCTGTTTTTT.

This clone has only a few counts. This sequence joins TRBV2 and TRBJ2-3, with 7 bases matching TRBD2. V lost 8 bases and J lost 3; bases outside the gene matches: 11. The length of the CDR3 is 15 residues. Germline V gene sequence: CDR1 SNHLY, CDR2 FYNNEI. The CDR3 reads CASGETSVRTDTQYF. As DNA, the CDR3 is TGTGCCAGCGGGGAAACTAGCGTTCGTACAGATACGCAGTATTTT.

The CDR3 loop reads CAWSSSSGPQYF. For the CDR3, the DNA is TGTGCCTGGAGTTCATCTAGCGGACCGCAGTATTTT. V is TRBV30 and J is TRBJ2-3; 7 positions match TRBD2. This CDR3 is built from 12 residues. J was trimmed by 10 bases and V by 2 bases; bases with no gene match: 6. The germline V gene encodes CDR1 GTSNPN and CDR2 SVGIG (reference sequence).

This sequence joins TRBV15 and TRBJ2-3; TRBD2 agrees at 9 bases. The CDR3 spans 18 residues. J lost 1 base, V lost 0 bases, and 8 bases had no gene match. Germline CDR1 is LNHNV and CDR2 is YYDKDF (reference sequence). CDR3 residues: CATSRDWISGGGTDTQYF. CDR3 sequence (DNA): TGTGCCACCAGCAGAGATTGGATTAGCGGGGGTGGCACAGATACGCAGTATTTT. The full variable domain, rest sourced from reference TRBV15 and TRBJ2-3, is DAMVIQNPRYQVTQFGKPVTLSCSQTLNHNVMYWYQQKSSQAPKLLFHYYDKDFNNEADTPDNFQSRRPNTSFCFLDIRSPGLGDTAMYLCATSRDWISGGGTDTQYFGPGTRLTVL.

This chain connects TRBV18 to TRBJ2-5, with D tentatively TRBD1 (6 bases). The V and J ends lost 0 bases and 4 bases respectively, with 9 bases between them. CDR1 and CDR2 from the germline V gene are KGHSH and LQKENI. The CDR3 runs 14 residues. CDR3: CASSPPDRRETQYF. CDR3 sequence (DNA): TGTGCCAGCTCACCACCCGACAGGAGAGAGACCCAGTACTTC. The full variable domain, rest sourced from reference TRBV18 and TRBJ2-5, is NAGVMQNPRHLVRRRGQEARLRCSPMKGHSHVYWYRQLPEEGLKFMVYLQKENIIDESGMPKERFSAEFPKEGPSILRIQQVVRGDSAAYFCASSPPDRRETQYFGPGTRLLVL.